The 21 T cell receptor beta chains in this list originate from one sample, sequenced in a study of blood T cell repertoires in COVID-19. Generated by immunoSEQ multiplex PCR, the TCRdb table keeps only in-frame clones and is missing some. The table shows fewer than 150,000 clones, with roughly four fifths occurring only once. Sample: PBMCs or T cells enriched from blood (not recorded which). The receptors shown here come from a man aged 25 to 45 who had recovered from COVID-19.

The rearrangement uses TRBV19 and TRBJ1-1; TRBD1 might be the D (5 bases). Germline V CDR1 and CDR2: LNHDA, SQIVND (reference sequence). The CDR3 length is 13 residues. The germline V and J ends were trimmed by 5 bases and 3 bases, with 10 bases remaining between them. Here the CDR3 reads CASSSTAYTEAFF. The CDR3 DNA reads TGTGCCAGTAGTTCGACAGCTTACACTGAAGCTTTCTTT.

In this sample, this clone turned up a few times. The rearrangement links TRBV6-1 to TRBJ1-3; a weak D match, TRBD1 (5 bases). Germline V gene sequence: CDR1 MNHNS, CDR2 SASEGT. Between the trimmed V and J ends, which lost 3 bases and 2 bases, there was a span of 8 bases. The CDR3 has 14 amino acids. CDR3 DNA sequence: TGTGCCAGCAGTGACGGGGGTGCTGGAAACACCATATATTTT. Protein: CASSDGGAGNTIYF.

The rearrangement uses TRBV12-3 or TRBV12-4 and TRBJ1-2; 8 bases align to TRBD1. This CDR3 is 13 amino acids long. V lost 10 bases, J lost 8 bases, and 12 bases stayed unmatched. CDR3 sequence: CATHRAGGIGYTF. The CDR3 DNA sequence: TGTGCCACCCACCGGGCAGGGGGCATAGGCTACACCTTC.

The chain links TRBV5-6 to TRBJ1-1; TRBD1 agrees at 7 bases. From germline, CDR1 is SGHDT and CDR2 YYEEEE. The junction had 5 bases not matched to a gene; V was cut back by 3 bases and J by 3 bases. The CDR3 runs to 14 residues. CDR3 DNA: TGTGCCAGCAGCTCCAGGGGGTTGGACACTGAAGCTTTCTTT. Translating gives CASSSRGLDTEAFF.

The chain carries TRBV29-1 and TRBJ2-1; no reliable D call. The CDR3 is made up of 10 amino acids. Trimming stripped 6 bases from V and 5 bases from J, with 5 bases between. Looked up from germline, CDR1 is SQVTM and CDR2 is ANQGSEA. The CDR3 reads CSVGDNEQFF. The CDR3 coding sequence is TGCAGCGTCGGAGACAATGAGCAGTTCTTC.

The rearrangement links TRBV10-3 to TRBJ2-2; 9 bases align to TRBD1. The ends lost 4 bases at V and 4 bases at J; junction bases unmatched: 4. CDR3 length: 15 amino acids. Germline V gives CDR1 ENHRY, CDR2 SYGVKD. CDR3 sequence (DNA): TGTGCCATCAGTGGGACAGGGGTTTTCACCGGGGAGCTGTTTTTT. This translates into CAISGTGVFTGELFF.

CDR3 nucleotides: TGTGCCAGCAGCGTAGAAATGGCGGGAGGGCAAGGGAGAGAGACCCAGTACTTC. It translates to CASSVEMAGGQGRETQYF. J is TRBJ2-5 and V is TRBV9; TRBD2 agrees at 9 bases. CDR1 and CDR2 (germline): SGDLS, YYNGEE. This CDR3 region has 18 residues. V lost 0 bases to trimming and J lost 4 bases; unmatched junction nucleotides: 13. The full variable domain, its missing parts supplied by reference TRBV9 and TRBJ2-5, is DSGVTQTPKHLITATGQRVTLRCSPRSGDLSVYWYQQSLDQGLQFLIQYYNGEERAKGNILERFSAQQFPDLHSELNLSSLELGDSALYFCASSVEMAGGQGRETQYFGPGTRLLVL.

In nucleotides, the CDR3 is TGTGCCAGCAGCACGGGACAGTTCGCAGCCTACGAGCAGTACTTC. Translation gives CASSTGQFAAYEQYF. This chain connects TRBV6-5 to TRBJ2-7; 7 nucleotides align to TRBD1. Trimming removed 6 bases from V and 2 bases from J; junction bases left unmatched: 10. Germline V gene sequence: CDR1 MNHEY, CDR2 SVGAGI. The length of the CDR3 is 15 residues.

The genes are TRBV6-6 and TRBJ1-2; weak D call: TRBD1 (5 bases). CDR1 and CDR2 from the germline V gene are MNHNY and SVGAGI (reference sequence). V shed 4 bases and J shed 2 bases, with 8 bases lying between them. The CDR3 sequence is 13 residues long. The CDR3, as DNA: TGTGCCAGCAGTTCGACAGAGAACTATGGCTACACCTTC. Residues: CASSSTENYGYTF.

This chain joins TRBV19 and TRBJ2-3; 7 bases are shared with TRBD2. CDR1 is LNHDA, CDR2 SQIVND, per germline (reference sequence). The CDR3 loop spans 15 amino acids. V lost 2 bases to trimming and J lost 0 bases; unmatched junction nucleotides: 2. CDR3 in DNA: TGTGCCAGTAGTATAAGCGGGGCAAGCACAGATACGCAGTATTTT. It codes for CASSISGASTDTQYF.

The rearrangement uses TRBV19 and TRBJ2-7, with 8 bases that match TRBD1. V shed 2 bases, J shed 2 bases, and the junction held 8 bases outside the gene matches. The germline CDR1 and CDR2 sequences are LNHDA and SQIVND (reference sequence). The CDR3 runs to 16 residues. The CDR3 region has the DNA TGTGCCAGTAGTATAAATGTCTGGGACAGGACCTACGAGCAGTACTTC. Its protein is CASSINVWDRTYEQYF.

The chain couples TRBV5-1 to TRBJ1-2; 7 bases map to TRBD1. In germline, CDR1 is SGHRS, CDR2 YFSETQ. There are 14 residues in the CDR3. V lost 4 bases and J lost 3; bases outside the gene matches: 6. Here the CDR3 DNA reads TGCGCCAGCAGCACGCAGGGGGTAGACTATGGCTACACCTTC. Encoded protein: CASSTQGVDYGYTF. The full variable domain, rest sourced from reference TRBV5-1 and TRBJ1-2, is KAGVTQTPRYLIKTRGQQVTLSCSPISGHRSVSWYQQTPGQGLQFLFEYFSETQRNKGNFPGRFSGRQFSNSRSEMNVSTLELGDSALYLCASSTQGVDYGYTFGSGTRLTVV.

This clone was seen a handful of times. CDR3 amino acids: CASSTQGRGGELFF. The CDR3 DNA is TGTGCCAGCAGTACACAGGGACGGGGCGGGGAGCTGTTTTTT. The chain is built from TRBV2 and TRBJ2-2; D is perhaps TRBD1 (6 bases). Germline V gene sequence: CDR1 SNHLY, CDR2 FYNNEI. This CDR3 has 14 residues. V was trimmed by 5 bases and J by 7 bases, leaving 14 bases between them.

The chain uses TRBV2 and TRBJ2-1; perhaps TRBD1 as D (5 bases). V lost 4 bases, J lost 8 bases, and 15 bases lay in between. The CDR3 loop spans 14 amino acids. CDR1 SNHLY and CDR2 FYNNEI come from the germline V gene. CDR3 DNA sequence: TGTGCCAGCAGTGGGACACGACAAAAGGATGAGCAGTTCTTC. Amino acid sequence: CASSGTRQKDEQFF.

This clone was counted a few times. The J gene is TRBJ2-1, the V gene TRBV18, with 9 positions matching TRBD2. Germline lookup yields CDR1 KGHSH and CDR2 LQKENI. The CDR3 is made up of 16 amino acids. The V and J ends lost 0 bases and 3 bases, in that order; junction bases with no gene match: 3. The CDR3 DNA is TGTGCCAGCTCACCACCGTTAGCGGGGGTCTACAATGAGCAGTTCTTC. Translated: CASSPPLAGVYNEQFF.

The CDR3, as DNA: TGTGCCAGCAGTGATCTGGCAGATGTCATCTCTGGAAACACCATATATTTT. It codes for CASSDLADVISGNTIYF. The chain employs TRBV2 and TRBJ1-3; unclear D gene. The V and J ends lost 3 bases and 0 bases respectively, with 15 bases between them. The CDR3 spans 17 residues. The germline V gene has CDR1 SNHLY and CDR2 FYNNEI.

This clone was observed a single time. The chain links TRBV19 to TRBJ1-1; TRBD1 matches at 7 bases. The CDR3 covers 14 residues. V gave up 7 bases and J gave up 5 bases; unmatched junction bases: 10. The germline V gene encodes CDR1 LNHDA and CDR2 SQIVND (reference sequence). CDR3 nucleotides: TGTGCCAGTACCCAGACAGGGCCGGGGACTGAAGCTTTCTTT. Protein product: CASTQTGPGTEAFF.

The chain joins TRBV3-1 (or the pseudogene TRBV3-2) to TRBJ2-1; D might be TRBD2 (6 bases). The CDR3 spans 14 residues. The germline V and J ends were trimmed by 4 bases and 4 bases, with 11 bases remaining between them. CDR1 and CDR2 (germline): LGHDT, YNNKEL (reference sequence). The CDR3 is CASSLGLLYNEQFF. In nucleotides, the CDR3 is TGTGCCAGCAGCCTGGGACTTCTATACAATGAGCAGTTCTTC.

J is TRBJ1-1 and V is TRBV19, with D perhaps matching TRBD1 (5 bases). Trimming stripped 9 bases from V and 1 base from J, with 12 bases between. Germline V gene sequence: CDR1 LNHDA, CDR2 SQIVND (reference sequence). CDR3 length equals 13 residues. This CDR3 reads CASSQGTNTEAFF. The DNA of the CDR3 is TGTGCCAGCTCTCAGGGAACGAACACTGAAGCTTTCTTT.

The chain joins TRBV11-2 to TRBJ2-1, with D possibly TRBD1 on 6 matching bases. The CDR3 consists of 13 residues. V gave up 8 bases and J gave up 5 bases, with 13 bases separating them. Per germline, CDR1 SGHAT and CDR2 FQNNGV. CDR3 amino acids: CASQRTADNEQFF. For the CDR3, the DNA is TGTGCCAGCCAAAGGACAGCCGACAATGAGCAGTTCTTC.

This sequence joins TRBV12-5 and TRBJ2-7; possible D gene TRBD1, 5 bases. Trimming removed 7 bases at V and 3 bases at J, with 16 bases between. The CDR3 is 14 residues long. Germline assignment: CDR1 LGHNT and CDR2 FRNRAP. CDR3 in amino acids: CASAQGHPGYEQYF. DNA of the CDR3: TGTGCTAGTGCCCAGGGCCATCCGGGCTACGAGCAGTACTTC.